The clone carrying this T cell receptor (beta chain) was seen a few times. Its antigen is currently unknown. Because the CDR3's place on the DNA is in doubt, the DNA is left out and the CDR3 is given as listed by TCRdb. The source material, RNA transcripts, was used to amplify TCR beta CDR3 regions. TCR CDR3 underwent first-round RT-PCR with the HTBI primer set. Using its own MiXCR run on the multiplex PCR reads, TCRdb lists one record per CDR3 protein. The sample lists 400,000 to 500,000 distinct CDR3 sequences, about an eighth occurring once. Germline V CDR1 and CDR2: MNHNS, SASEGT. The CDR3 is 16 residues long, counting both termini. These data are taken from a study of T cells in Graves' hyperthyroidism and ophthalmopathy. Findings and limits, study-wide: The model's output predicted ophthalmopathy at a median of around 6.9 months prior to onset.

When ophthalmopathy did not progress within 18 months, Graves' hyperthyroidism was considered stable. For the diagnoses, clinical symptoms, serum thyroxine and TRAb, thyroid ultrasound and orbital computed tomography were used. PBMCs were obtained from about 10 ml fresh peripheral blood. The sample taken for sequencing was blood. The TCR sequence derives from a woman under 30 with Graves' hyperthyroidism. This chain links TRBV6-1 with TRBJ2-1; the table's TRBD2 call for D was not verified on the DNA. CDR3 in amino acids: CASSSSGLAYFNEQFF.